Listed here are 18 T cell receptor beta chains from one sample, sequenced in a study of T cell clones after liver transplantation. Using immunoSEQ multiplex PCR, the repertoire was profiled, and TCRdb retains in-frame clones only, with some absent. The sample comprises about 11,000 clones, roughly 70% of which are singletons, and roughly a quarter rests with the top ten. Sample: CD4+ T cells from blood, taken almost 33 months after liver transplant. The receptors were gathered from a human patient who received a liver transplant. The graft donor may be the source of some T cells.

This clone is judged medium-sized. V usage is TRBV7-8 and J usage is TRBJ2-1; D is uncertain. Germline V lookup: CDR1 SGHVS, CDR2 FQNEAQ. Trimming cost V 5 bases and J 7 bases, with 9 bases left between them. CDR3 size: 12 residues. The chain's CDR3 is CASSPQGNEQFF. The CDR3 DNA reads as TGTGCCAGCAGCCCACAAGGGAATGAGCAGTTCTTC.

This chain links TRBV5-1 with TRBJ2-1; possibly TRBD1 for D (5 bases). The CDR3 runs to 12 residues. With 3 bases removed from V and 6 bases from J, the gap between germline ends came to 7 bases. Per the germline V gene, CDR1 is SGHRS and CDR2 is YFSETQ. DNA of the CDR3: TGCGCCAGCAGCTCTGACAGCAATGAGCAGTTCTTC. Translating gives CASSSDSNEQFF.

J is TRBJ2-5 and V is TRBV5-1; D unclear. V was clipped by 4 bases and J by 2 bases, with 12 bases between them. This CDR3 contains 14 residues. Germline V gene lookup returns CDR1 SGHRS and CDR2 YFSETQ. The CDR3 is CASSPILDQETQYF. CDR3 in DNA: TGCGCCAGCAGCCCAATATTGGATCAAGAGACCCAGTACTTC.

The CDR3 DNA sequence: TGTGCCAGCAGCGGTCTGTCCGGCGGGGTGGGGTCTGAGCAGTTCTTC. Residues: CASSGLSGGVGSEQFF. The V and J genes are TRBV9 and TRBJ2-1, with a tentative D call TRBD2 (6 bases). Trimming shortened V by 3 bases and J by 9 bases, and 22 bases separated the two germline ends. Looked up from germline, CDR1 is SGDLS and CDR2 is YYNGEE. CDR3 length equals 16 residues.

This clone has only one observation. The chain is built from TRBV11-3 and TRBJ2-3; perhaps TRBD2 as D (5 bases). CDR1 is SGHNT and CDR2 is YENEEA in the germline V gene. V gave up 3 bases and J gave up 6 bases, with 25 bases separating them. This CDR3 has 18 residues. CDR3 loop: CASSFFLGSSTSSDTQYF. DNA of the CDR3: TGTGCCAGCAGCTTTTTTTTGGGCAGCAGCACTAGTTCCGATACGCAGTATTTT. Together with reference TRBV11-3 and TRBJ2-3, the CDR3 gives the full variable domain: EAGVVQSPRYKIIEKKQPVAFWCNPISGHNTLYWYLQNLGQGPELLIRYENEEAVDDSQLPKDRFSAERLKGVDSTLKIQPAELGDSAVYLCASSFFLGSSTSSDTQYFGPGTRLTVL.

By share, this clone ranks as medium-sized (0.01 to 0.1%). The CDR3 sequence: CASSLGFIEETQYF. The CDR3 DNA is TGCGCCAGCAGCTTGGGGTTTATCGAAGAGACCCAGTACTTC. This sequence joins TRBV5-1 and TRBJ2-5; the D is unclear. V was trimmed by 0 bases and J by 3 bases, leaving 9 bases between them. Per the germline V gene, CDR1 is SGHRS and CDR2 is YFSETQ. CDR3 length: 14 residues.

The chain uses TRBV7-8 and TRBJ2-4; D ambiguous. The germline V gene encodes CDR1 SGHVS and CDR2 FQNEAQ. V lost 1 base to trimming and J lost 7 bases, with 11 bases between them. The CDR3 contains 14 residues. The DNA of the CDR3 is TGTGCCAGCAGCTTAGTGGGTTTAGGTAACATTCAGTACTTC. This codes for CASSLVGLGNIQYF.

The V and J genes are TRBV27 and TRBJ2-6; D is perhaps TRBD1 (5 bases). CDR3 length: 14 residues. Germline V gives CDR1 MNHEY, CDR2 SMNVEV (reference sequence). Trimming took off 7 bases at V and 2 bases at J, with 9 bases between the two ends. CDR3 residues: CASKTGTGANVLTF. CDR3 nucleotides: TGTGCCAGCAAAACAGGAACTGGGGCCAACGTCCTGACTTTC. Looking up the rest from reference TRBV27 and TRBJ2-6 gives the full variable domain: EAQVTQNPRYLITVTGKKLTVTCSQNMNHEYMSWYRQDPGLGLRQIYYSMNVEVTDKGDVPEGYKVSRKEKRNFPLILESPSPNQTSLYFCASKTGTGANVLTFGAGSRLTVL.

By sample fraction, this clone is medium-sized. The V and J genes are TRBV7-8 and TRBJ1-2, with 10 bases fitting TRBD1. The V gene's germline CDR1 is SGHVS and CDR2 FQNEAQ. V was pared by 1 base and J by 7 bases, with 6 bases of the junction left unmatched. The CDR3 is 15 residues long. Written as DNA, the CDR3 is TGTGCCAGCAGCTTAGTTTGGACAGGGGGTTCTGGCTACACCTTC. It encodes CASSLVWTGGSGYTF.

This rearrangement joins TRBV6-5 to TRBJ2-5; weak D call: TRBD2 (5 bases). Deletions cut 0 bases from V and 5 bases from J, with 10 bases between. In germline, CDR1 is MNHEY, CDR2 SVGAGI. CDR3 length: 14 residues. The CDR3 here is CASSYSGELETQYF. The CDR3 bases are TGTGCCAGCAGTTACTCTGGGGAGTTGGAGACCCAGTACTTC.

The chain is built from TRBV11-2 and TRBJ1-5; D not certain. V was clipped by 3 bases and J by 5 bases, with 8 bases between them. The germline gives CDR1 SGHAT, CDR2 FQNNGV. The CDR3 has 13 amino acids. The CDR3 reads CASSFGSDQPQHF. The CDR3 region has the DNA TGTGCCAGCAGCTTTGGATCCGATCAGCCCCAGCATTTT.

This clone was picked up a small number of times. The chain links TRBV19 to TRBJ1-2; 10 positions match TRBD1. In germline, CDR1 is LNHDA, CDR2 SQIVND (reference sequence). V dropped 5 bases and J dropped 3; count of bases not matched to a gene: 6. The CDR3 extends over 15 amino acids. In DNA, the CDR3 is TGTGCCAGTAGTCCGTCGACAGGGGGCCACTATGGCTACACCTTC. It encodes CASSPSTGGHYGYTF. Together with reference TRBV19 and TRBJ1-2, the CDR3 gives the full variable domain: DGGITQSPKYLFRKEGQNVTLSCEQNLNHDAMYWYRQDPGQGLRLIYYSQIVNDFQKGDIAEGYSVSREKKESFPLTVTSAQKNPTAFYLCASSPSTGGHYGYTFGSGTRLTVV.

The chain joins TRBV5-1 to TRBJ1-6; D unclear. Trimming pared 0 bases from V and 3 bases from J, leaving 7 bases between. CDR3 length: 15 residues. Germline V gene sequence: CDR1 SGHRS, CDR2 YFSETQ. The DNA for the CDR3 is TGCGCCAGCAGCTTGGGATTCAGCTATAATTCACCCCTCCACTTT. Translation gives CASSLGFSYNSPLHF.

This clone was detected a few times. The same CDR3 also results from other DNA sequences found in this sample. This sequence joins TRBV6-1 and TRBJ2-5; 12 nucleotides agree with TRBD2. The CDR3 runs to 15 residues. Looked up from germline, CDR1 is MNHNS and CDR2 is SASEGT. V dropped 2 bases and J dropped 2; count of bases not matched to a gene: 0. CDR3 DNA sequence: TGTGCCAGCAGTGAACTAGCGGGGGGGCAAGAGACCCAGTACTTC. It is translated as CASSELAGGQETQYF.

This clone was observed a handful of times. The genes are TRBV7-2 and TRBJ2-1, with TRBD2 identical over 7 bases. V shed 1 base and J 6 bases; nucleotides not matched to a gene: 3. The germline gives CDR1 SGHTA, CDR2 FQGNSA. The CDR3 loop spans 14 amino acids. CDR3 coding DNA: TGTGCCAGCAGCTTAGGACTAGCCCGCAATGAGCAGTTCTTC. Its protein is CASSLGLARNEQFF. Full variable domain (missing parts from reference TRBV7-2 and TRBJ2-1): GAGVSQSPSNKVTEKGKDVELRCDPISGHTALYWYRQSLGQGLEFLIYFQGNSAPDKSGLPSDRFSAERTGGSVSTLTIQRTQQEDSAVYLCASSLGLARNEQFFGPGTRLTVL.

The V call is TRBV4-3, the J call TRBJ1-6; D might be TRBD1 (5 bases). Trimming took off 1 base at V and 10 bases at J, with 11 bases between the two ends. CDR1 is LGHNA and CDR2 is YSLEER in the germline V gene. This CDR3 has 14 residues. CDR3 bases: TGCGCCAGCAGCCAAGGAGGGGTTGGATCACCCCTCCACTTT. Protein: CASSQGGVGSPLHF.

This clone was recorded a few times. The V and J genes are TRBV28 and TRBJ1-4; no reliable D call. This CDR3 contains 15 residues. The germline CDR1 and CDR2 sequences are MDHEN and SYDVKM. V was shortened by 3 bases and J by 11 bases, with 19 bases between the two germline ends. Here the CDR3 reads CASSFSSLNTGKLFF. The DNA for the CDR3 is TGTGCCAGCAGTTTTAGCAGTCTCAATACGGGGAAACTGTTTTTT.

There are a few counts of this clone. The J gene is TRBJ2-7, the V gene TRBV4-1; 7 nucleotides align to TRBD1. The CDR3 is 14 residues long. The V gene's germline CDR1 is MGHRA and CDR2 YSYEKL. The junction had 3 bases not matched to a gene; V was cut back by 1 base and J by 3 bases. The CDR3 sequence is CASSQGQGNYEQYF. The CDR3 DNA reads as TGCGCCAGCAGCCAAGGACAGGGAAACTACGAGCAGTACTTC.